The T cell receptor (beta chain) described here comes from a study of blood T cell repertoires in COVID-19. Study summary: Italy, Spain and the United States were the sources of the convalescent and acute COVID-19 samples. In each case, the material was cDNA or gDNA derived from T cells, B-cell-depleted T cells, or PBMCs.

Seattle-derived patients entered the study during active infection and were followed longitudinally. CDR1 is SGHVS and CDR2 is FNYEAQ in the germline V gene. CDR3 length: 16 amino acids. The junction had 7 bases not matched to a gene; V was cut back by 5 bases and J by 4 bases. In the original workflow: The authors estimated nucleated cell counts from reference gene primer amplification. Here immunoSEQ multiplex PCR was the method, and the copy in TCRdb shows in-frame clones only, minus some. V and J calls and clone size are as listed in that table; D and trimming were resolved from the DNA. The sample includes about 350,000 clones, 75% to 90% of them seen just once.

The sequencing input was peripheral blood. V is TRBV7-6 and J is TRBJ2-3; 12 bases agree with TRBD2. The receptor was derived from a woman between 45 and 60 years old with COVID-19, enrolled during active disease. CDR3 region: CASSPRTSGNSDTQYF. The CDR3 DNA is TGTGCCAGCAGCCCCAGGACTAGCGGGAACTCAGATACGCAGTATTTT.